This T cell receptor beta chain was recorded in a study of blood T cells in healthy people across ages. Germline CDR1 is SGHRS and CDR2 is YFSETQ. This CDR3 has 15 amino acids. The V gene lost 0 bases and the J gene lost 10 bases, with 17 bases spanning the gap. Through a sample-barcoded 5' primer and a J-beta primer mix, a second PCR was run for about 6 to 11 cycles. TCRdb fed the 5' RACE reads into MiXCR, producing one record per CDR3 protein. The sample holds 700,000 to 800,000 distinct CDR3 sequences, roughly 45% seen once. The V call is TRBV5-1, the J call TRBJ2-1, with D possibly being TRBD1 or TRBD2 (6 bases each). The receptor was derived from an older woman in good health. Sequencing used blood. CDR3 nucleotide sequence: TGCGCCAGCAGCTTGGCCGGGGGCGGCCTCTACGAGCAGTTCTTC. It yields the protein CASSLAGGGLYEQFF. Looking up the rest from reference TRBV5-1 and TRBJ2-1 gives the full variable domain: KAGVTQTPRYLIKTRGQQVTLSCSPISGHRSVSWYQQTPGQGLQFLFEYFSETQRNKGNFPGRFSGRQFSNSRSEMNVSTLELGDSALYLCASSLAGGGLYEQFFGPGTRLTVL.